Following are 22 T cell receptor beta chains from one sample sequenced in a study of CD8+CD57+ T cells in acquired aplastic anemia. Patients who underwent sequencing had shown CD8+CD57+ cell expansion by flow cytometry. The template for TCR beta VDJ and CDR3 sequence profiling was genomic DNA. TCRdb passed the reads through MiXCR, listing each CDR3 protein once. Here the sample spans approximately 260,000 distinct CDR3 sequences, approximately 79% being singletons. The sequenced material came from sorted CD4+, CD8+, or CD8+CD57+ T cells (not recorded which) from PBMCs. The receptors were gathered from a human donor with aplastic anemia.

The chain recombines TRBV9 with TRBJ1-1; a weak D match, TRBD1 (5 bases). The CDR3 is made up of 14 amino acids. The germline CDR1 and CDR2 sequences are SGDLS and YYNGEE. V was pared by 4 bases and J by 3 bases, with 13 bases between. The DNA for the CDR3 is TGTGCCAGCAGCCCTAGACAGCGGTACACTGAAGCTTTCTTT. Translating gives CASSPRQRYTEAFF. Together with reference TRBV9 and TRBJ1-1, the CDR3 gives the full variable domain: DSGVTQTPKHLITATGQRVTLRCSPRSGDLSVYWYQQSLDQGLQFLIQYYNGEERAKGNILERFSAQQFPDLHSELNLSSLELGDSALYFCASSPRQRYTEAFFGQGTRLTVV.

J is TRBJ1-1 and V is TRBV2; D perhaps matches TRBD1 (6 bases). This CDR3 comprises 13 residues. The germline V gene encodes CDR1 SNHLY and CDR2 FYNNEI. V was shortened by 8 bases and J by 13 bases, with 23 bases between the two germline ends. CDR3 in amino acids: CASGDGDTDAHFF. Written as DNA, the CDR3 is TGTGCCAGCGGGGACGGGGACACGGATGCGCATTTCTTT.

The chain has TRBV13 and TRBJ2-7; D remains unclear. The CDR3 has 14 amino acids. CDR1 and CDR2 (germline): PRHDT, FYEKMQ (reference sequence). Trimming took off 4 bases at V and 2 bases at J, with 12 bases between the two ends. CDR3 sequence: CASSSALLPYEQYF. For the CDR3, the DNA is TGTGCCAGCAGCTCAGCCCTGCTACCCTACGAGCAGTACTTC. Based on the CDR3 plus reference TRBV13 and TRBJ2-7, the full variable domain is AAGVIQSPRHLIKEKRETATLKCYPIPRHDTVYWYQQGPGQDPQFLISFYEKMQSDKGSIPDRFSAQQFSDYHSELNMSSLELGDSALYFCASSSALLPYEQYFGPGTRLTVT.

The rearrangement uses TRBV20-1 and TRBJ2-3; the D gene is possibly TRBD1 (5 bases). V lost 2 bases and J 3 bases, leaving 12 bases between the germline ends. CDR3 length: 14 amino acids. CDR1 is DFQATT, CDR2 SNEGSKA, per germline (reference sequence). In DNA, the CDR3 is TGCAGTGCTAGATCACAGGAGAGGACAGATACGCAGTATTTT. It is translated as CSARSQERTDTQYF.

With respect to this clonotype: At one end, the junction sequence differs from germline, possibly due to a read error. The genes are TRBV7-8 and TRBJ2-3; perhaps D is TRBD1 or TRBD2 (6 bases each). Germline CDR1 SGHVS, CDR2 FQNEAQ. The CDR3 loop spans 13 amino acids. CDR3 sequence reads: CASGVGGTDTAFF. The CDR3 nucleotides are TGTGCCAGCGGGGTCGGGGGCACCGATACGGCGTTTTTT.

V gene TRBV5-6 combines with J gene TRBJ2-5, with D hard to call. Germline CDR1 reads SGHDT; CDR2 reads YYEEEE. Trimming stripped 0 bases from V and 1 base from J, with 7 bases between. There are 14 residues in the CDR3. CDR3 loop: CASSLGASQETQYF. CDR3 sequence (DNA): TGTGCCAGCAGCTTGGGGGCCAGCCAAGAGACCCAGTACTTC.

The gene calls are TRBV2 and TRBJ2-7; D may be TRBD2 (6 bases). The CDR3 consists of 12 residues. Germline loops: CDR1 SNHLY, CDR2 FYNNEI. Trimming pared 4 bases from V and 7 bases from J, leaving 11 bases between. CDR3 DNA sequence: TGTGCCAGCAGTGGGGGGGTGAGGGAGCAGTACGTC. This encodes CASSGGVREQYV.

Note on this clonotype: The conserved phenylalanine or tryptophan is not found at the CDR3 terminus, so this likely reflects a read error. The limits of the CDR3 on the DNA are not certain, so only TCRdb's listed CDR3 is given. The rearrangement links TRBV7-3 to TRBJ2-1; TRBD1, the D gene given by the table, was not confirmed from the DNA. Germline CDR1 is SGHTA and CDR2 is FQGTGA. The CDR3 has 13 amino acids, counting both end residues. CDR3 sequence reads: CASSDGGVHEQLY.

This clonotype came up once. Mismatch with germline at one junction end may stem from a read error. The CDR3 protein is CACSGGAGGGDTQYF. DNA for the CDR3: TGTGCCTGCAGTGGCGGGGCGGGGGGGGGTGATACGCAGTATTTT. The chain links TRBV25-1 to TRBJ2-3; the match to TRBD2 covers 9 bases. The V gene's germline CDR1 is MGHDK and CDR2 SYGVNS. There are 15 residues in the CDR3.

This chain connects TRBV4-3 to TRBJ2-4, with 9 bases fitting TRBD1. The germline V gene has CDR1 LGHNA and CDR2 YSLEER. V was pared by 3 bases and J by 8 bases, with 5 bases of the junction left unmatched. The CDR3 totals 14 residues. DNA of the CDR3: TGCGCCAGCAGCCAGGGGACAGGGTGGGACATTCAGTACTTC. It codes for CASSQGTGWDIQYF.

V gene TRBV7-9 combines with J gene TRBJ1-2, with a possible D match to TRBD1 (6 bases). Germline assignment: CDR1 SEHNR and CDR2 FQNEAQ (reference sequence). The CDR3 consists of 16 residues. V was pared by 3 bases and J by 5 bases, with 19 bases between. The DNA of the CDR3 is TGTGCCAGCAGCTTGGAGGGGGACGCGCTCGATTATGGCTACACCTTC. Translated: CASSLEGDALDYGYTF.

The DNA of the CDR3 is TGCGCCAGCACAAGAATGGTCACTATGGGATGCTACACCTTC. Its translation is CASTRMVTMGCYTF. The chain has TRBV10-1 and TRBJ1-2, with D unclear. V lost 7 bases and J 9 bases, leaving 21 bases between the germline ends. The CDR3 contains 14 residues. Looked up from germline, CDR1 is WNHNN and CDR2 is SYGVQD (reference sequence).

J is TRBJ2-1 and V is TRBV13; 12 bases fit TRBD2. Germline values: CDR1 PRHDT, CDR2 FYEKMQ (reference sequence). Trimming removed 5 bases from V and 10 bases from J; junction bases left unmatched: 9. The CDR3 contains 15 residues. The DNA of the CDR3 is TGTGCCAGCAGCCCCCAGCGCGGACTAGCGGGGGAGCAGTTCTTC. Translating gives CASSPQRGLAGEQFF. The full variable domain, rest sourced from reference TRBV13 and TRBJ2-1, is AAGVIQSPRHLIKEKRETATLKCYPIPRHDTVYWYQQGPGQDPQFLISFYEKMQSDKGSIPDRFSAQQFSDYHSELNMSSLELGDSALYFCASSPQRGLAGEQFFGPGTRLTVL.

The table lists this clonotype with a few counts. One end of the junction does not line up with germline, which may come from a read error. V is TRBV7-8 and J is TRBJ2-3; unclear D gene. The CDR3 spans 14 residues. Germline V gene data show CDR1 as SGHVS and CDR2 as FQNEAQ. For the CDR3, the DNA is TGTGCCAGCAGCTTTGAGCCAGGTCGCACTGCGCTGTCTTTT. Translated: CASSFEPGRTALSF.

For this clonotype: Compared with germline, one end of the junction differs, possibly owing to a read error. This chain links TRBV7-8 with TRBJ2-3; the D gene is possibly TRBD2 (5 bases). Germline CDR1 reads SGHVS; CDR2 reads FQNEAQ. There are 13 residues in the CDR3. The CDR3 DNA reads as TGTGCCAGCGGCTACGCGGGCAGACCCGCGACGCATTTT. Translated, it gives CASGYAGRPATHF. Full variable domain (rest looked up from reference TRBV7-8 and TRBJ2-3): GAGVSQSPRYKVAKRGQDVALRCDPISGHVSLFWYQQALGQGPEFLTYFQNEAQLDKSGLPSDRFFAERPEGSVSTLKIQRTQQEDSAVYLCASGYAGRPATHFGPGTRLTVL.

The rearrangement uses TRBV9 and TRBJ1-1; TRBD1 is a possible D gene (6 bases). Trimming stripped 2 bases from V and 11 bases from J, with 22 bases between. From germline, CDR1 is SGDLS and CDR2 YYNGEE. The CDR3 loop spans 15 amino acids. The CDR3 DNA reads as TGTGCCAGCAGCGTCGTAGGGGACAAAGCTAACTATGCTTTCTTT. This sequence encodes CASSVVGDKANYAFF.

In nucleotides, the CDR3 is TGTGCCAGTAAGGCTGGACAGGGACCATATGGCTACACCTTC. It yields the protein CASKAGQGPYGYTF. The rearrangement joins TRBV19 to TRBJ1-2; 8 positions agree with TRBD1. CDR3 length: 14 amino acids. Germline CDR1 LNHDA, CDR2 SQIVND (reference sequence). V was clipped by 7 bases and J by 5 bases; unmatched bases: 9.

Turning to this clonotype: Without the conserved terminal phenylalanine or tryptophan, this CDR3 likely stems from a read error. The DNA is omitted, as the CDR3 cannot be located on it reliably, and the CDR3 follows TCRdb's listing. The V and J genes are TRBV2 and TRBJ2-1; the tabulated D call, TRBD1, remains unverified against the DNA. Per the germline V gene, CDR1 is SNHLY and CDR2 is FYNNEI. The CDR3 is 14 residues long, ends included. This CDR3 reads CASSDPGQGTHRFY.

Worth noting for this clonotype: One end of the junction is discordant with germline, which a read error may explain. The rearrangement uses TRBV7-8 and TRBJ1-2; D gene uncertain. Germline CDR1 is SGHVS and CDR2 is FQNEAQ. CDR3 length equals 16 residues. CDR3 residues: CASSLAGGGDMNGYTF. The DNA for the CDR3 is TGTGCCAGCAGCCTAGCGGGTGGAGGCGATATGAATGGCTACACCTTC.

The chain employs TRBV7-9 and TRBJ2-6, with 11 positions matching TRBD2. Trimming removed 3 bases from V and 16 bases from J; junction bases left unmatched: 14. This CDR3 spans 16 amino acids. Germline V gene sequence: CDR1 SEHNR, CDR2 FQNEAQ (reference sequence). The CDR3 coding sequence is TGTGCCAGCAGCTTTGCAAGTAGCGGGGGGGCCGACGAGCTGACTTTC. This translates into CASSFASSGGADELTF.

The chain couples TRBV9 to TRBJ1-2; D is unclear. Germline CDR1 is SGDLS and CDR2 is YYNGEE. This CDR3 region has 11 residues. V was shortened by 4 bases and J by 12 bases, with 13 bases between the two germline ends. Written as DNA, the CDR3 is TGTGCCAGCAGCAACCCACCGGGCGACACCTTC. Its translation is CASSNPPGDTF.

CDR3 amino acids: CASTLLGTGSIEAFF. DNA of the CDR3: TGTGCCAGCACCCTACTTGGGACAGGTAGTATTGAAGCTTTCTTT. The chain has TRBV7-9 and TRBJ1-1; 8 bases align to TRBD1. The CDR3 spans 15 residues. In germline, CDR1 is SEHNR, CDR2 FQNEAQ (reference sequence). Unmatched junction bases numbered 14, after V lost 7 bases and J lost 7 bases.